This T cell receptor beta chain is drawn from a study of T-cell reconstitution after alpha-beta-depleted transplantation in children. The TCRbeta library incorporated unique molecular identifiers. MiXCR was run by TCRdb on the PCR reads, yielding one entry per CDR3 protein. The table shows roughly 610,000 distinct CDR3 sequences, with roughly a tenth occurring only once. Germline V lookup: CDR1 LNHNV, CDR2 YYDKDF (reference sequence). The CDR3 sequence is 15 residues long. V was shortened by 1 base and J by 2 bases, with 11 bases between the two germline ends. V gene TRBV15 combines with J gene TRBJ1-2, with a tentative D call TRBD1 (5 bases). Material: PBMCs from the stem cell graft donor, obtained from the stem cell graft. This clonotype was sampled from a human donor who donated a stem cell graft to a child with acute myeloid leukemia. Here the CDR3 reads CATSRVAGRNYGYTF. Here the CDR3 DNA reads TGTGCCACCAGCAGAGTCGCGGGGCGCAACTATGGCTACACCTTC.